Here is one TCR beta chain with its context. The antigen remains undetermined. Being one base from a much bigger clone, this may be a read error. Treg sorting used a CD4+CD25+CD127-/low gate. Constant-region reverse primers amplified full-length variable regions, followed by semi-nested Nested Universal Primer A PCR. TCRdb analysed the 5' RACE reads with MiXCR anew, one entry per CDR3 protein. The table lists 62,000 or so distinct CDR3 sequences, about 26% of them singletons. Study-level points and caveats: Tumor Treg TCRs overlapped most with tumor naive CD4+ cells. The TCR gene usage of tumor memory CD4+ T cells clustered together with blood and lymph node memory CD4+ cells and with lymph node naive CD4+ cells. The larger cohort examined one V-J beta rearrangement, not whole repertoires.

Germline-derived CDR1 and CDR2 are SGHRS and YFSETQ. The CDR3 is made up of 17 amino acids. Trimming cost V 4 bases and J 2 bases; bases outside gene matches: 11. This TCR derives from a female donor with breast cancer. The source material was tumor-infiltrating Tregs sorted from the breast tumor. This chain joins TRBV5-1 and TRBJ2-5, with 10 positions matching TRBD1. CDR3: CASSHEGPGQGQETQYF. The CDR3, as DNA: TGCGCCAGCAGCCACGAGGGTCCGGGACAGGGGCAAGAGACCCAGTACTTC.